A selection of T cell receptor beta chains follows, all from one sample in a study of blood T cell repertoires in COVID-19. Profiling relied on immunoSEQ multiplex PCR, and the TCRdb table lists in-frame clones only, not all of them. Here the sample spans 200,000 to 250,000 clones, around 84% being singletons. The sequencing input was peripheral blood. All receptors derive from a young man with active or convalescent COVID-19. The CDR3 runs from the conserved cysteine through the conserved F or W. A D gene is named only where the DNA matches it firmly. The size field is filled for only some rows; it gives once, few, many or a size class.

CDR3 protein: CASSASAGGTTDTQYF
CDR3 DNA: TGTGCCAGCAGCGCCTCAGCGGGGGGCACCACAGATACGCAGTATTTT
V gene: TRBV9
D gene: TRBD2
clone size: NA
J gene: TRBJ2-3

CDR3 protein: CASSLARGTQETQYF
CDR3 DNA: TGTGCCAGCAGCTTAGCGCGGGGGACGCAAGAGACCCAGTACTTC
V gene: TRBV7-2
D gene: TRBD2
clone size: NA
J gene: TRBJ2-5

CDR3 protein: CASSEFVTGAGKLFF
CDR3 DNA: TGTGCCAGCAGTGAATTTGTGACAGGGGCTGGGAAACTGTTTTTT
V gene: TRBV25-1
D gene: TRBD1
clone size: NA
J gene: TRBJ1-4

CDR3 protein: CASSLRTGFYEQYF
CDR3 DNA: TGCGCCAGCAGCTTGCGGACAGGGTTCTACGAGCAGTACTTC
V gene: TRBV5-1
D gene: TRBD1
clone size: NA
J gene: TRBJ2-7

CDR3 protein: CASRVTSGGSTGELFF
CDR3 DNA: TGTGCCAGCAGAGTGACTAGCGGAGGGAGTACCGGGGAGCTGTTTTTT
V gene: TRBV28
D gene: TRBD2
clone size: NA
J gene: TRBJ2-2

CDR3 protein: CASSYDRRSFAFF
CDR3 DNA: TGTGCCAGCAGTTACGACCGACGGAGCTTCGCCTTCTTC
V gene: TRBV6-5
D gene: NA
clone size: NA
J gene: TRBJ2-1

CDR3 protein: CASSYRGSGELFF
CDR3 DNA: TGTGCCAGCAGCTACAGGGGATCCGGGGAGCTGTTTTTT
V gene: TRBV3-1/TRBV3-2
D gene: TRBD1
clone size: NA
J gene: TRBJ2-2

CDR3 protein: CASRLDRGDEKLFF
CDR3 DNA: TGTGCCAGTCGGCTAGACAGGGGGGATGAAAAACTGTTTTTT
V gene: TRBV19
D gene: TRBD1
clone size: NA
J gene: TRBJ1-4

CDR3 protein: CASSLGDRGSREQYF
CDR3 DNA: TGCGCCAGCAGCTTGGGGGACAGGGGATCGCGAGAGCAGTACTTC
V gene: TRBV5-1
D gene: TRBD1
clone size: NA
J gene: TRBJ2-7

CDR3 protein: CASAGGQGAGSPLHF
CDR3 DNA: TGCGCCTCAGCGGGGGGGCAGGGGGCCGGTTCACCCCTCCACTTT
V gene: TRBV5-1
D gene: TRBD1
clone size: few
J gene: TRBJ1-6

CDR3 protein: CASRRDRVQPQHF
CDR3 DNA: TGTGCCAGTAGACGCGACAGGGTACAGCCCCAGCATTTT
V gene: TRBV19
D gene: TRBD1
clone size: NA
J gene: TRBJ1-5

CDR3 protein: CASRQQGYTEAFF
CDR3 DNA: TGCGCCAGCAGGCAACAGGGGTACACTGAAGCTTTCTTT
V gene: TRBV10-2
D gene: TRBD1
clone size: once
J gene: TRBJ1-1

CDR3 protein: CASDGLAGPSDTQYF
CDR3 DNA: TGTGCCAGCGATGGACTAGCGGGTCCATCAGATACGCAGTATTTT
V gene: TRBV28
D gene: TRBD2
clone size: NA
J gene: TRBJ2-3

CDR3 protein: CATSSRGGAYEQYF
CDR3 DNA: TGTGCCACCAGCTCCCGAGGGGGGGCCTACGAGCAGTACTTC
V gene: TRBV15
D gene: NA
clone size: few
J gene: TRBJ2-7

CDR3 protein: CASSQRDGGPLGYEQYF
CDR3 DNA: TGTGCCAGCAGTCAACGGGATGGGGGCCCCCTAGGCTACGAGCAGTACTTC
V gene: TRBV5-4
D gene: NA
clone size: NA
J gene: TRBJ2-7

CDR3 protein: CASSQSPGQGAYNEKLFF
CDR3 DNA: TGTGCCAGCAGCCAAAGTCCGGGACAGGGGGCCTATAATGAAAAACTGTTTTTT
V gene: TRBV14
D gene: TRBD1
clone size: NA
J gene: TRBJ1-4

CDR3 protein: CASTDWQGNNQPQHF
CDR3 DNA: TGTGCCAGCACGGATTGGCAGGGTAATAATCAGCCCCAGCATTTT
V gene: TRBV2
D gene: NA
clone size: NA
J gene: TRBJ1-5

CDR3 protein: CASSYTGGVNEQFF
CDR3 DNA: TGTGCCAGCAGTTACACGGGAGGGGTTAATGAGCAGTTCTTC
V gene: TRBV6-2/TRBV6-3
D gene: TRBD2
clone size: NA
J gene: TRBJ2-1

CDR3 protein: CASSLAPGGNQPQHF
CDR3 DNA: TGTGCCAGCAGCTTAGCGCCTGGGGGGAATCAGCCCCAGCATTTT
V gene: TRBV7-2
D gene: NA
clone size: NA
J gene: TRBJ1-5

CDR3 protein: CASSLFQVQPQHF
CDR3 DNA: TGTGCCAGCAGTTTATTTCAGGTCCAGCCCCAGCATTTT
V gene: TRBV28
D gene: NA
clone size: NA
J gene: TRBJ1-5

CDR3 protein: CASSLGYNSGRGDEQYF
CDR3 DNA: TGTGCCAGCAGCTTAGGGTATAATAGCGGGAGGGGCGACGAGCAGTACTTC
V gene: TRBV7-9
D gene: TRBD2
clone size: NA
J gene: TRBJ2-7

CDR3 protein: CATSDLEGAGIETQYF
CDR3 DNA: TGTGCCACCAGTGATTTAGAAGGGGCAGGGATCGAGACCCAGTACTTC
V gene: TRBV24-1
D gene: NA
clone size: NA
J gene: TRBJ2-5

CDR3 protein: CASSLVASGGQDTQYF
CDR3 DNA: TGTGCCAGCAGCTTAGTAGCTAGCGGGGGACAAGATACGCAGTATTTT
V gene: TRBV7-2
D gene: TRBD2
clone size: once
J gene: TRBJ2-3

CDR3 protein: CAWSLSETQYF
CDR3 DNA: TGTGCCTGGAGTCTGAGTGAGACCCAGTACTTC
V gene: TRBV30
D gene: NA
clone size: NA
J gene: TRBJ2-5

CDR3 protein: CASSVGQGVGKLFF
CDR3 DNA: TGTGCCAGCAGCGTCGGACAGGGCGTAGGAAAACTGTTTTTT
V gene: TRBV9
D gene: TRBD1
clone size: once
J gene: TRBJ1-4

CDR3 protein: CASREGLAATDTQYF
CDR3 DNA: TGTGCCAGCAGAGAAGGACTAGCCGCTACAGATACGCAGTATTTT
V gene: TRBV9
D gene: TRBD2
clone size: NA
J gene: TRBJ2-3

CDR3 protein: CASSTTGKAFF
CDR3 DNA: TGCGCCAGCAGCACAACAGGGAAGGCTTTCTTT
V gene: TRBV4-1
D gene: NA
clone size: NA
J gene: TRBJ1-1

CDR3 protein: CASSQRGGFVNEQFF
CDR3 DNA: TGCGCCAGCAGCCAACGCGGGGGGTTCGTCAATGAGCAGTTCTTC
V gene: TRBV4-1
D gene: TRBD2
clone size: once
J gene: TRBJ2-1

CDR3 protein: CASRSHGGGNQPQHF
CDR3 DNA: TGTGCCAGCAGAAGTCACGGAGGAGGGAATCAGCCCCAGCATTTT
V gene: TRBV28
D gene: NA
clone size: NA
J gene: TRBJ1-5

CDR3 protein: CATSSDPRGYDYGYTF
CDR3 DNA: TGTGCCACCAGCAGTGACCCGCGGGGATATGACTATGGCTACACCTTC
V gene: TRBV15
D gene: NA
clone size: NA
J gene: TRBJ1-2

CDR3 protein: CAIRGADRYNSPLHF
CDR3 DNA: TGTGCCATCAGGGGGGCGGACAGGTATAATTCACCCCTCCACTTT
V gene: TRBV10-3
D gene: TRBD1
clone size: few
J gene: TRBJ1-6

CDR3 protein: CATSGTDSYEQYF
CDR3 DNA: TGTGCCACCAGTGGGACAGACTCCTACGAGCAGTACTTC
V gene: TRBV24-1
D gene: NA
clone size: NA
J gene: TRBJ2-7

CDR3 protein: CASSLGRKQGNEQFF
CDR3 DNA: TGTGCCAGCAGCTTAGGTCGCAAGCAGGGGAATGAGCAGTTCTTC
V gene: TRBV7-2
D gene: NA
clone size: NA
J gene: TRBJ2-1

CDR3 protein: CASSLPPQGSLGGYTF
CDR3 DNA: TGTGCCAGCAGTTTACCGCCGCAGGGCTCCTTAGGGGGCTACACCTTC
V gene: TRBV28
D gene: NA
clone size: NA
J gene: TRBJ1-2

CDR3 protein: CASPSWPTSGDGELFF
CDR3 DNA: TGTGCCAGCCCATCGTGGCCGACTAGCGGGGATGGGGAGCTGTTTTTT
V gene: TRBV25-1
D gene: TRBD2
clone size: NA
J gene: TRBJ2-2

CDR3 protein: CASSQGGSIYNEQFF
CDR3 DNA: TGCGCCAGCAGCCAGGGGGGGTCAATTTACAATGAGCAGTTCTTC
V gene: TRBV4-1
D gene: TRBD2
clone size: NA
J gene: TRBJ2-1

CDR3 protein: CASSLDSLSPLHF
CDR3 DNA: TGTGCCAGCAGCTTAGATTCACTTTCACCCCTCCACTTT
V gene: TRBV7-2
D gene: NA
clone size: NA
J gene: TRBJ1-6

CDR3 protein: CASGVSGKSYNSPLHF
CDR3 DNA: TGTGCCAGCGGGGTCTCAGGGAAATCCTATAATTCACCCCTCCACTTT
V gene: TRBV28
D gene: NA
clone size: NA
J gene: TRBJ1-6

CDR3 protein: CASSIERGSHEQYF
CDR3 DNA: TGTGCCAGTAGTATAGAGCGGGGATCCCACGAGCAGTACTTC
V gene: TRBV19
D gene: NA
clone size: NA
J gene: TRBJ2-7

CDR3 protein: CASSSTGTSREQYF
CDR3 DNA: TGTGCCAGCAGCTCGACAGGGACCTCTCGAGAGCAGTACTTC
V gene: TRBV5-6
D gene: TRBD1
clone size: few
J gene: TRBJ2-7

CDR3 protein: CASSQAQLQGDQPQHF
CDR3 DNA: TGTGCCAGCAGCCAAGCTCAGTTACAAGGAGATCAGCCCCAGCATTTT
V gene: TRBV4-2
D gene: NA
clone size: NA
J gene: TRBJ1-5

CDR3 protein: CASSPRQGAGATEAFF
CDR3 DNA: TGTGCCAGCAGCCCTCGACAGGGGGCCGGGGCCACTGAAGCTTTCTTT
V gene: TRBV7-3
D gene: TRBD1
clone size: once
J gene: TRBJ1-1

CDR3 protein: CASSQERGGDGANYGYTF
CDR3 DNA: TGTGCCAGCAGCCAAGAGAGAGGGGGGGATGGGGCTAACTATGGCTACACCTTC
V gene: TRBV4-2
D gene: NA
clone size: NA
J gene: TRBJ1-2

CDR3 protein: CASSPQGAVGGYTF
CDR3 DNA: TGTGCCAGCAGCCCACAGGGGGCAGTAGGAGGCTACACCTTC
V gene: TRBV27
D gene: TRBD1
clone size: NA
J gene: TRBJ1-2

CDR3 protein: CASSLAGQGGYEQYF
CDR3 DNA: TGTGCCAGCAGTTTGGCGGGACAGGGCGGATACGAGCAGTACTTC
V gene: TRBV28
D gene: TRBD1
clone size: NA
J gene: TRBJ2-7

CDR3 protein: CASSQEGAGWASGNTIYF
CDR3 DNA: TGCGCCAGCAGCCAAGAGGGGGCAGGGTGGGCTTCTGGAAACACCATATATTTT
V gene: TRBV4-1
D gene: NA
clone size: NA
J gene: TRBJ1-3

CDR3 protein: CASSQGTGNYGYTF
CDR3 DNA: TGCGCCAGCAGCCAAGGGACAGGGAACTATGGCTACACCTTC
V gene: TRBV5-1
D gene: TRBD1
clone size: NA
J gene: TRBJ1-2

CDR3 protein: CASSLDRAVRETQYF
CDR3 DNA: TGTGCCAGCAGTCTGGACAGGGCTGTGAGGGAGACCCAGTACTTC
V gene: TRBV6-5
D gene: TRBD1
clone size: NA
J gene: TRBJ2-5

CDR3 protein: CASSSPRGEVEAFF
CDR3 DNA: TGTGCCAGCAGCTCCCCCAGGGGGGAGGTTGAAGCTTTCTTT
V gene: TRBV7-2
D gene: TRBD1
clone size: few
J gene: TRBJ1-1

CDR3 protein: CASSSISRVGTYNEQFF
CDR3 DNA: TGTGCCAGCAGCTCAATATCCAGGGTAGGGACCTACAATGAGCAGTTCTTC
V gene: TRBV11-2
D gene: NA
clone size: NA
J gene: TRBJ2-1

CDR3 protein: CASSMDQGTEAFF
CDR3 DNA: TGTGCCAGTAGTATGGACCAGGGAACTGAAGCTTTCTTT
V gene: TRBV19
D gene: NA
clone size: NA
J gene: TRBJ1-1

CDR3 protein: CASSPGSGELFF
CDR3 DNA: TGTGCCAGCAGTCCAGGCAGCGGGGAGCTGTTTTTT
V gene: TRBV6-5
D gene: NA
clone size: NA
J gene: TRBJ2-2

CDR3 protein: CASSSRGGGGYEAFF
CDR3 DNA: TGTGCCAGCAGTTCCCGGGGGGGAGGGGGCTATGAAGCTTTCTTT
V gene: TRBV27
D gene: TRBD1
clone size: NA
J gene: TRBJ1-1

CDR3 protein: CASSIQGADQPQHF
CDR3 DNA: TGTGCCAGTAGTATACAGGGGGCGGATCAGCCCCAGCATTTT
V gene: TRBV19
D gene: TRBD1
clone size: NA
J gene: TRBJ1-5

CDR3 protein: CASSAGQGNGYTF
CDR3 DNA: TGTGCCAGTAGTGCCGGACAGGGTAATGGCTACACCTTC
V gene: TRBV19
D gene: TRBD1
clone size: NA
J gene: TRBJ1-2

CDR3 protein: CASSLATSGGAGELFF
CDR3 DNA: TGTGCCAGCAGCTTAGCGACTAGCGGGGGGGCCGGGGAGCTGTTTTTT
V gene: TRBV7-2
D gene: TRBD2
clone size: NA
J gene: TRBJ2-2